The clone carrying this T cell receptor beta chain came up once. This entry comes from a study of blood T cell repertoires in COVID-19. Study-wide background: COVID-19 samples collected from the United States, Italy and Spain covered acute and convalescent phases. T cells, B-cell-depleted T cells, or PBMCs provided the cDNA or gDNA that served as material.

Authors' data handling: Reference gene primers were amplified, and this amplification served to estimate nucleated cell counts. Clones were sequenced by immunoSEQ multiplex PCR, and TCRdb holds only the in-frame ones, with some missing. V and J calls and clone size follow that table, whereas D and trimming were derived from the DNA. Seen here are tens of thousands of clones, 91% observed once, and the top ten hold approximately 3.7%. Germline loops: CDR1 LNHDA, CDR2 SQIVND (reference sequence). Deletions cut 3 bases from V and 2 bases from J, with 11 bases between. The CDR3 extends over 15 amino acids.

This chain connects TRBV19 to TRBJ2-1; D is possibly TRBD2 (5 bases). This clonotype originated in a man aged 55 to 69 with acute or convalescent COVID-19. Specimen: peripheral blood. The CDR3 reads CASSIGLTPYNEQFF. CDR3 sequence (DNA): TGTGCCAGTAGTATCGGACTGACCCCCTACAATGAGCAGTTCTTC.